These T cell receptor beta chains were read from a single sample in a study of CD8+ T cells in alopecia areata. Assay used: immunoSEQ multiplex PCR; TCRdb lists only in-frame clones, some missing. This table has over 100,000 clones, 53% appearing once. The input for sequencing was CD4+ T cells sorted from blood, taken at week 4, from a patient treated with tofacitinib. The source is a human donor with alopecia areata. The CDR3 runs from the conserved cysteine through the conserved F or W. A D gene is named only where the DNA matches it firmly. Part of the rows lack a size; the others show once, few, many or a class for expanded clones.

few,TRBJ2-5,TRBV5-4,-,CASSPNLGGRETQYF,TGTGCCAGCAGCCCCAATCTGGGGGGCCGGGAGACCCAGTACTTC
-,TRBJ2-7,TRBV5-1,-,CASSSLDRSYEQYF,TGCGCCAGCAGCTCCCTCGACAGGTCCTACGAGCAGTACTTC
-,TRBJ2-7,TRBV7-2,-,CASSLDPGRSDEQYF,TGTGCCAGCAGCTTAGACCCGGGAAGGTCGGATGAGCAGTACTTC
-,TRBJ1-2,TRBV30,-,CAWRKGLLYGYTF,TGTGCCTGGAGGAAAGGTTTATTATATGGCTACACCTTC
-,TRBJ1-1,TRBV5-1,-,CASSPTGTSNTEAFF,TGCGCCAGCAGCCCTACCGGGACATCTAACACTGAAGCTTTCTTT
-,TRBJ2-7,TRBV28,-,CASSLWDSSYEQYF,TGTGCCAGCAGTTTATGGGACAGCTCCTACGAGCAGTACTTC
-,TRBJ1-1,TRBV15,TRBD1,CATSRGAGGKTEAFF,TGTGCCACCAGCAGAGGTGCAGGGGGCAAAACTGAAGCTTTCTTT
-,TRBJ1-2,TRBV30,-,CAWSRWVSEGGYTF,TGTGCCTGGTCCCGGTGGGTTTCAGAGGGTGGCTACACCTTC
many,TRBJ2-2,TRBV7-9,-,CASSPHTRTGELFF,TGTGCCAGCAGCCCCCACACGCGCACCGGGGAGCTGTTTTTT
few,TRBJ2-3,TRBV15,TRBD2,CATSRVLAGLQNTQYF,TGTGCCACCAGCAGAGTTCTAGCGGGATTACAAAATACGCAGTATTTT
-,TRBJ1-1,TRBV7-9,-,CASSLKWGTEAFF,TGTGCCAGCAGCTTGAAGTGGGGCACTGAAGCTTTCTTT
-,TRBJ1-5,TRBV7-2,-,CASSLYQGGNQPQHF,TGTGCCAGCAGCTTGTATCAGGGTGGCAATCAGCCCCAGCATTTT
many,TRBJ1-2,TRBV27,TRBD1,CASRPDRGYGYTF,TGTGCCAGCAGGCCCGACAGGGGCTATGGCTACACCTTC
-,TRBJ1-6,TRBV30,-,CAWSVPGLAPNSPLHF,TGTGCCTGGAGTGTTCCGGGGCTGGCGCCTAATTCACCCCTCCACTTT
-,TRBJ2-2,TRBV30,-,CAWGRLGTGELFF,TGTGCCTGGGGACGACTGGGGACCGGGGAGCTGTTTTTT
few,TRBJ2-4,TRBV7-9,-,CASSLVSAGKGDIQYF,TGTGCCAGCAGCTTAGTTTCGGCGGGGAAGGGAGACATTCAGTACTTC
-,TRBJ1-5,TRBV19,-,CASTDRPAGQPQHF,TGTGCCAGTACTGACAGGCCTGCGGGTCAGCCCCAGCATTTT
-,TRBJ2-1,TRBV9,TRBD2,CASSVVAAGVPNEQFF,TGTGCCAGCAGCGTAGTCGCAGCGGGAGTCCCGAATGAGCAGTTCTTC
few,TRBJ2-7,TRBV6-5,TRBD1,CASSTRDSTYEQYF,TGTGCCAGCAGTACCCGGGACAGCACCTACGAGCAGTACTTC
-,TRBJ2-4,TRBV9,-,CASSSYGGKNIQYF,TGTGCCAGCAGCAGCTATGGGGGGAAAAACATTCAGTACTTC
-,TRBJ1-2,TRBV4-1,-,CASSQDPGTGYTF,TGCGCCAGCAGCCAAGACCCAGGGACCGGCTACACCTTC
-,TRBJ2-7,TRBV6-5,TRBD2,CASSHTSGGTYEQYF,TGTGCCAGCAGCCACACAAGCGGGGGGACCTACGAGCAGTACTTC
few,TRBJ1-4,TRBV13,-,CASSLRNEKLFF,TGTGCCAGCAGCTTAAGAAATGAAAAACTGTTTTTT
once,TRBJ2-5,TRBV6-1,TRBD1,CASSGQGLETQYF,TGTGCCAGCAGTGGACAGGGTCTTGAGACCCAGTACTTC
once,TRBJ2-7,TRBV5-1,TRBD1,CASSLTGDEQYF,TGCGCCAGCAGCCTCACAGGGGACGAGCAGTACTTC
-,TRBJ2-7,TRBV6-5,-,CASSYARGGDEQYF,TGTGCCAGCAGTTACGCCAGGGGGGGGGACGAGCAGTACTTC
-,TRBJ1-2,TRBV6-5,-,CASSRGTTGQGLTF,TGTGCCAGCAGCCGCGGGACCACAGGGCAGGGTCTCACCTTC